This TCR beta chain was retrieved from a study of graft-versus-host responses after intestinal transplantation. Overall study context: Every recipient had anti-thymocyte globulin induction and approximately 3 years of tacrolimus plus steroids. Findings and limits, study-wide: Some GvH clones appeared in ileal mucosa or blood before recipient bone marrow.

A word on this clone: Antigen unknown.

This CDR3 contains 16 residues. V was shortened by 1 base and J by 3 bases, with 17 bases between the two germline ends. Germline CDR1 is SGHRS and CDR2 is YFSETQ. The protocol was immunoSEQ multiplex PCR, while the TCRdb copy is restricted to in-frame clones and leaves out a portion. The sample lists around 70,000 clones, about 89% seen once, with just under 2.5% in the top ten. Sample: unstimulated CD8+ T cells sorted from spleen or lymph node cells, taken before intestinal transplant. This receptor was taken from a human donor who received an intestinal transplant. The chain couples TRBV5-1 to TRBJ2-7; D is possibly TRBD2 (6 bases). CDR3: CASSLLAGLKGYEQYF. CDR3 coding DNA: TGCGCCAGCAGCTTGCTCGCGGGGCTTAAAGGCTACGAGCAGTACTTC.